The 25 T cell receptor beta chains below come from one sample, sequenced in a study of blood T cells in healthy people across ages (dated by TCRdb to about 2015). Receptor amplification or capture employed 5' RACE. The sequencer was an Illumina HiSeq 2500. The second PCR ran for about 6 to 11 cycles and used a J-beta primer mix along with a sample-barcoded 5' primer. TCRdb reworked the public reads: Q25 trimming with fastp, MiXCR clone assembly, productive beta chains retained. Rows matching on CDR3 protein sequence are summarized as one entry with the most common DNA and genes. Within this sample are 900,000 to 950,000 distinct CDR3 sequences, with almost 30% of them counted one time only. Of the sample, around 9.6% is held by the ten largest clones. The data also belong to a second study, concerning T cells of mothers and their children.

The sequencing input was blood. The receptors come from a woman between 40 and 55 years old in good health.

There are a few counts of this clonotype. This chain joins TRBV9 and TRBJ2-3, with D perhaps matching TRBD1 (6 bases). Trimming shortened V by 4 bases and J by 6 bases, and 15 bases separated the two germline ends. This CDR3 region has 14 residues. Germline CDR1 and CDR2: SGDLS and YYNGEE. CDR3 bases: TGTGCCAGCAGCACTCGGGACACTCTGGATACGCAGTATTTT. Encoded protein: CASSTRDTLDTQYF.

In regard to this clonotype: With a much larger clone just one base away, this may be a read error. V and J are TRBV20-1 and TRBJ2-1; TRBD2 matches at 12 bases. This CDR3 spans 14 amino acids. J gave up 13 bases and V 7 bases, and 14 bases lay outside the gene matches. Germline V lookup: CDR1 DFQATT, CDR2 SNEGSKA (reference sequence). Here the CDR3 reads CSVSRTSGEETQFF. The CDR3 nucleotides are TGCAGTGTGTCAAGGACTAGCGGGGAGGAGACCCAGTTCTTC.

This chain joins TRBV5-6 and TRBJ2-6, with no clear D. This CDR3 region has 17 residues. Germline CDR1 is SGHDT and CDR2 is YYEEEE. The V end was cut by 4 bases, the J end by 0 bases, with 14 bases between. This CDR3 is CASSQGAVFSGANVLTF. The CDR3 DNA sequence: TGTGCCAGCAGCCAAGGTGCTGTTTTCTCTGGGGCCAACGTCCTGACTTTC.

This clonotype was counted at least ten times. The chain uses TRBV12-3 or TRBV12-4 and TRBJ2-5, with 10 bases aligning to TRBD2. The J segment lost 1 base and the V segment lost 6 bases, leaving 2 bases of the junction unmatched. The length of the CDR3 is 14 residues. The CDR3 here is CASSRTSGQETQYF. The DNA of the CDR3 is TGTGCCAGCAGCAGGACTAGCGGCCAAGAGACCCAGTACTTC.

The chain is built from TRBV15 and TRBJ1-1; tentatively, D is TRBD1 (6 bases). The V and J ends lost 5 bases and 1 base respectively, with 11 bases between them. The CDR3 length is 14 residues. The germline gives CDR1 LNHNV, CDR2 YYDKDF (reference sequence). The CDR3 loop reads CATSVRTENTEAFF. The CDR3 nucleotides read TGTGCCACCAGCGTAAGGACAGAGAACACTGAAGCTTTCTTT.

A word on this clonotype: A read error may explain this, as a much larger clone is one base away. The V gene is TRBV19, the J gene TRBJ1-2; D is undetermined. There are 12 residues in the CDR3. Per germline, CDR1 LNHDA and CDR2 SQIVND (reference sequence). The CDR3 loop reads CVSHDGIYGYTF. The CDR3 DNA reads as TGTGTCAGCCACGACGGGATCTATGGCTACACCTTC.

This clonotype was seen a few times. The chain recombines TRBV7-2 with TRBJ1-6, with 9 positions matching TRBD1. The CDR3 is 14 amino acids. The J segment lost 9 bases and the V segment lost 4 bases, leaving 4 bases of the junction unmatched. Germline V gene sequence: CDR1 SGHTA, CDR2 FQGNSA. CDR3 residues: CASSSGQGTSPLHF. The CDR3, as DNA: TGTGCCAGCAGCTCGGGACAGGGCACTTCACCCCTCCACTTT.

The CDR3 loop is CASSPTLDGLRFF. In nucleotides, the CDR3 is TGTGCCAGCAGCCCCACACTAGACGGGCTGAGGTTCTTC. This chain connects TRBV3-1 to TRBJ2-1; D possibly corresponds to TRBD2 (5 bases). CDR3 length: 13 amino acids. From germline, CDR1 is LGHDT and CDR2 YNNKEL (reference sequence). Deletions cut 4 bases from V and 15 bases from J, with 19 bases between.

The CDR3 nucleotides read TGTGCCAGCAGCCGATTCTTAGAGGGGGCTGACAATGAGCAGTTCTTC. This translates into CASSRFLEGADNEQFF. This chain connects TRBV7-2 to TRBJ2-1, with 7 bases aligning to TRBD1. The germline CDR1 and CDR2 sequences are SGHTA and FQGNSA. With V trimmed by 5 bases and J by 5 bases, 12 bases remained unmatched. The CDR3 runs to 16 residues.

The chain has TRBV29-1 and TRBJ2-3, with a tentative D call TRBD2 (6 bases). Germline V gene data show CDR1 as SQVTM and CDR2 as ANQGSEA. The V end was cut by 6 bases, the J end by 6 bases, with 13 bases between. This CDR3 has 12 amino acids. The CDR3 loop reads CSVALASDTQYF. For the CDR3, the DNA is TGCAGCGTGGCCCTAGCGTCGGATACGCAGTATTTT.

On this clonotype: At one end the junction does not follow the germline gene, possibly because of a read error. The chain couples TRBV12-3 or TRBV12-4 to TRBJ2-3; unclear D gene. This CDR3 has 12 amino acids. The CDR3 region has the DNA TGTACCAGCGCGTTCGGCGAAGATACGCAGTATTTT. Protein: CTSAFGEDTQYF.

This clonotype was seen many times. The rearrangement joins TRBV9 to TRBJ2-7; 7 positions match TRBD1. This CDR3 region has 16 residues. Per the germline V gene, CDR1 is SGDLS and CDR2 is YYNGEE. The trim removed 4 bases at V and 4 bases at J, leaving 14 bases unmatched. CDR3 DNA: TGTGCCAGCAGCCTTTCCGGGACAGATTATTCTTACGAGCAGTACTTC. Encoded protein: CASSLSGTDYSYEQYF.

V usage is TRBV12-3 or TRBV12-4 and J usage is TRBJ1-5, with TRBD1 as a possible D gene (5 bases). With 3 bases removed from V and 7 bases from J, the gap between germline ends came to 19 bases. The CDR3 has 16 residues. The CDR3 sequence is CASSFSTGTESQPQHF. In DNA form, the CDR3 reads TGTGCCAGCAGTTTTTCGACCGGGACGGAATCCCAGCCCCAGCATTTT.

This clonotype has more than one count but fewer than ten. The CDR3 DNA reads TGTGCCAGCAGTGAATTTGTAGTCTTGCCGGGACAGCCTACGAACACCGGGGAGCTGTTTTTT. Its protein is CASSEFVVLPGQPTNTGELFF. The chain employs TRBV25-1 and TRBJ2-2; 7 bases fit TRBD1. V shed 1 base and J 0 bases; nucleotides not matched to a gene: 17. This CDR3 has 21 residues. CDR1 and CDR2 from the germline V gene are MGHDK and SYGVNS.

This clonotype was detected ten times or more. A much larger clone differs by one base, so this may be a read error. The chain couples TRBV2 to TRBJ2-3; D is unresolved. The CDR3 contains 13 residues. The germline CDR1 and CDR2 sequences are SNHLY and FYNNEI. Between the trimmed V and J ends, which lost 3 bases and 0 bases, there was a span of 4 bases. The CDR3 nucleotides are TGTGCCAGCAGTGACGGTAGCACAGATACGCAGTATTTT. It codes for CASSDGSTDTQYF.

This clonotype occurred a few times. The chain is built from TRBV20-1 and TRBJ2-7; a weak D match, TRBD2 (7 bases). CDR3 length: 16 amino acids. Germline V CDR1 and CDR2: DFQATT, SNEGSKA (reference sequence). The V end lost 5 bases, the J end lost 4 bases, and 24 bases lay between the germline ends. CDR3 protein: CSAVPRGAGGLYEQYF. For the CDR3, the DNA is TGCAGTGCTGTACCCCGGGGGGCTGGGGGATTGTACGAGCAGTACTTC.

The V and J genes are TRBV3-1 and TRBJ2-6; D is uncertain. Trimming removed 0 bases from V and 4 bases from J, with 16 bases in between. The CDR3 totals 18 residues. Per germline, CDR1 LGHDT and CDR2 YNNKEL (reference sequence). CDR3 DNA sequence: TGTGCCAGCAGCCAAGATCCCCCATCCCTTTCCGGGGCCAACGTCCTGACTTTC. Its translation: CASSQDPPSLSGANVLTF.

The CDR3 spells CSARASGDVQPQHF. The CDR3 DNA reads as TGCAGTGCTAGAGCCTCAGGGGACGTTCAGCCCCAGCATTTT. The chain joins TRBV20-1 to TRBJ1-5; possible D gene TRBD1, 6 bases. The germline V gene encodes CDR1 DFQATT and CDR2 SNEGSKA (reference sequence). V was clipped by 1 base and J by 6 bases, with 13 bases between them. The CDR3 consists of 14 residues.

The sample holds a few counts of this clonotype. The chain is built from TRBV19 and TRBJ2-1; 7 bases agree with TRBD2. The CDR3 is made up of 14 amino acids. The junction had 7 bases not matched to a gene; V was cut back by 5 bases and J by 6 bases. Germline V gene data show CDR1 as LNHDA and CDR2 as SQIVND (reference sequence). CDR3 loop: CASSVLAAGNEQFF. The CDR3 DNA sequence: TGTGCCAGTAGTGTCCTAGCGGCGGGCAATGAGCAGTTCTTC.

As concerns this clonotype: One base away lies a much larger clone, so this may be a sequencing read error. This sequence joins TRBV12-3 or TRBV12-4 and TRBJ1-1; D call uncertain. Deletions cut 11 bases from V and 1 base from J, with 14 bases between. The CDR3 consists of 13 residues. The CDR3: CALIRLENTEAFF. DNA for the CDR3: TGTGCCCTCATCCGATTGGAGAACACTGAAGCTTTCTTT.

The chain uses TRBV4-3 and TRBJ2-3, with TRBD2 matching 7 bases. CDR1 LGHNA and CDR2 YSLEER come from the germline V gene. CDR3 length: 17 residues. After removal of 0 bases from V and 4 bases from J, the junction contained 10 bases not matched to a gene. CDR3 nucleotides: TGCGCCAGCAGCCAAGATTCCCCGGGGGGACCTCCAGATACGCAGTATTTT. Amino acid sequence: CASSQDSPGGPPDTQYF.

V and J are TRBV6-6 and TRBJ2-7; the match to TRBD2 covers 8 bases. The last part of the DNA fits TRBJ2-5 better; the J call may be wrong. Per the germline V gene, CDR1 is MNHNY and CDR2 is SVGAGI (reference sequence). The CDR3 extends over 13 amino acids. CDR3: CASSPSSGGTQYF. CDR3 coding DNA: TGTGCCAGCAGCCCCTCGAGCGGGGGGACCCAGTACTTC.

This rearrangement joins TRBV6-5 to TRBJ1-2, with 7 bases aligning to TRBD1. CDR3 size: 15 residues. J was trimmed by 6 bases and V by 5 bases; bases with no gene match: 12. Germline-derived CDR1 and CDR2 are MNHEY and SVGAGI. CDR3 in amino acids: CASSRYTTGADGYTF. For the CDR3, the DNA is TGTGCCAGCAGTAGGTACACTACAGGGGCGGATGGCTACACCTTC.

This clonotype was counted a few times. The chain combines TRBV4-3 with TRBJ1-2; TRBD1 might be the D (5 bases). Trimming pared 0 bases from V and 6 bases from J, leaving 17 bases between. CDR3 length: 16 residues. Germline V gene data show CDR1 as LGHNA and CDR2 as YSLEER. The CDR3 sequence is CASSQDRSQGGDGYTF. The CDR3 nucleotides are TGCGCCAGCAGCCAAGATAGATCGCAGGGAGGTGATGGCTACACCTTC.

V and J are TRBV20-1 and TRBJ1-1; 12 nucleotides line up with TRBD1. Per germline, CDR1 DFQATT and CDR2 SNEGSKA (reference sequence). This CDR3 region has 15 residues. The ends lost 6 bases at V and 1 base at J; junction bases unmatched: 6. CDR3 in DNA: TGCAGTGCCGTCCCGGGACAGGGGGCGAACACTGAAGCTTTCTTT. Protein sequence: CSAVPGQGANTEAFF.